The 10 T cell receptor beta chains listed next were all sequenced from one sample in a study of T cells after yellow fever vaccination. Using its own MiXCR run on the 5' RACE reads, TCRdb lists one record per CDR3 protein. The sample yields fewer than 450,000 distinct CDR3 sequences, roughly 12% seen once. The sequencing used PBMCs, collected on the day of the first yellow fever vaccination. The receptors derive from a man aged 18 to 30 who received the YFV17D yellow fever vaccine.

The chain combines TRBV29-1 with TRBJ1-1, with unresolved D. The V and J ends lost 4 bases and 7 bases respectively, with 13 bases between them. Per germline, CDR1 SQVTM and CDR2 ANQGSEA. The CDR3 length is 12 residues. CDR3 sequence reads: CSVAPGQSEAFF. The CDR3 nucleotides are TGCAGCGTTGCCCCCGGGCAGAGTGAAGCTTTCTTT. Variable domain in full (rest from reference TRBV29-1 and TRBJ1-1): SAVISQKPSRDICQRGTSLTIQCQVDSQVTMMFWYRQQPGQSLTLIATANQGSEATYESGFVIDKFPISRPNLTFSTLTVSNMSPEDSSIYLCSVAPGQSEAFFGQGTRLTVV.

This clonotype was detected a few times. The rearrangement uses TRBV4-1 and TRBJ1-2, with TRBD1 identical over 8 bases. Unmatched junction bases numbered 6, after V lost 3 bases and J lost 6 bases. Germline V gene data show CDR1 as MGHRA and CDR2 as YSYEKL. The CDR3 is 14 residues long. The CDR3 sequence is CASSQHQGANGYTF. The DNA of the CDR3 is TGCGCCAGCAGCCAGCACCAGGGGGCCAATGGCTACACCTTC.

This chain joins TRBV6-5 and TRBJ1-1; D gene uncertain. Germline CDR1 and CDR2: MNHEY and SVGAGI. The CDR3 is 16 residues long. Trimming removed 0 bases at V and 0 bases at J, with 11 bases between. In DNA form, the CDR3 reads TGTGCCAGCAGTTACTCGGCACTACAATTGAACACTGAAGCTTTCTTT. Translated, it gives CASSYSALQLNTEAFF.

Only a few counts were recorded for this clonotype. The V call is TRBV13, the J call TRBJ1-1, with a weak D call TRBD1 (5 bases). This CDR3 is 15 amino acids long. Germline V CDR1 and CDR2: PRHDT, FYEKMQ (reference sequence). Deletions cut 5 bases from V and 5 bases from J, with 18 bases between. The CDR3 is CASSEVQGFRTEAFF. In DNA, the CDR3 is TGTGCCAGCAGCGAAGTTCAGGGTTTTAGAACTGAAGCTTTCTTT.

This clonotype was seen a few times. The CDR3 DNA reads as TGTGCCAGCAGTTTAGAGACTAGCGGGGCCAATGAGCAGTTCTTC. This gives the protein CASSLETSGANEQFF. J is TRBJ2-1 and V is TRBV12-3 or TRBV12-4; 11 bases align to TRBD2. The CDR3 is 15 amino acids. After removal of 1 base from V and 6 bases from J, the junction contained 2 bases not matched to a gene.

The chain combines TRBV7-2 with TRBJ2-5; D is undetermined. CDR1 is SGHTA, CDR2 FQGNSA, per germline. The CDR3 has 17 residues. Trimming pared 2 bases from V and 5 bases from J, leaving 21 bases between. The CDR3 nucleotides are TGTGCCAGCAGCTTATCTAGACGTATGACTGTCTGGGAGACCCAGTACTTC. This codes for CASSLSRRMTVWETQYF.

This clonotype appeared a few times. The chain has TRBV6-4 and TRBJ2-7; D is perhaps TRBD2 (6 bases). The length of the CDR3 is 14 residues. V was shortened by 7 bases and J by 2 bases, with 15 bases between the two germline ends. Germline V lookup: CDR1 MRHNA, CDR2 SNTAGT. CDR3 residues: CASKGGGTPYEQYV. The CDR3 DNA reads as TGTGCCAGCAAAGGAGGAGGGACCCCCTACGAGCAGTACGTC.

The V call is TRBV7-9, the J call TRBJ2-1, with no clear D. CDR1 is SEHNR and CDR2 is FQNEAQ in the germline V gene (reference sequence). The CDR3 has 15 residues. V was clipped by 6 bases and J by 5 bases, with 17 bases between them. In DNA form, the CDR3 reads TGTGCCAGCAGTTTCGGGTCCCCCGGCCACAATGAGCAGTTCTTC. Translated, it gives CASSFGSPGHNEQFF.

The rearrangement links TRBV4-1 to TRBJ1-5, with D perhaps matching TRBD1 (6 bases). Germline values: CDR1 MGHRA, CDR2 YSYEKL. This CDR3 region has 14 residues. V lost 1 base, J lost 5 bases, and 9 bases lay in between. Here the CDR3 reads CASSQGAGDQPQHF. The CDR3 DNA follows: TGCGCCAGCAGCCAAGGGGCAGGGGATCAGCCCCAGCATTTT.

The chain combines TRBV7-2 with TRBJ1-5, with D possibly TRBD1 on 6 matching bases. V lost 0 bases and J 9 bases, leaving 12 bases between the germline ends. The CDR3 is made up of 14 amino acids. CDR1 and CDR2 from the germline V gene are SGHTA and FQGNSA. The CDR3 sequence is CASSLAGGPRPQHF. The DNA of the CDR3 is TGTGCCAGCAGCTTAGCTGGGGGCCCGCGGCCCCAGCATTTT.